This T cell receptor (beta chain) was observed in a study of control samples from healthy donors and cancer patients. CDR1 and CDR2 (germline): MNHEY, SMNVEV (reference sequence). The CDR3 totals 15 residues. V shed 5 bases, J shed 6 bases, and the junction held 6 bases outside the gene matches. The assay was immunoSEQ multiplex PCR, and TCRdb's table has in-frame clones only and misses some. The table records roughly 73,000 clones, 75% to 90% of them present only once. The V gene is TRBV27, the J gene TRBJ1-4, with 10 positions matching TRBD1. This TCR came from a man aged 50 to 60 in good health. The sequenced sample was blood. CDR3 bases: TGTGCCAGCAGTAGAGGGACAGGGGTTCATGAAAAACTGTTTTTT. Encoded protein: CASSRGTGVHEKLFF. Full variable domain (remainder filled in from reference TRBV27 and TRBJ1-4): EAQVTQNPRYLITVTGKKLTVTCSQNMNHEYMSWYRQDPGLGLRQIYYSMNVEVTDKGDVPEGYKVSRKEKRNFPLILESPSPNQTSLYFCASSRGTGVHEKLFFGSGTQLSVL.